The T cell receptor beta chain described here comes from a study of CD8 T cells in ankylosing spondylitis. Germline V lookup: CDR1 KGHSH, CDR2 LQKENI. CDR3 length equals 14 residues. Trimming cost V 2 bases and J 3 bases, with 11 bases left between them. Overall study results and limits: In ankylosing spondylitis blood, a motif of 7 to 9 highly homologous TCR beta variants appeared characteristic. Disease-linked clones were CD8+ and relatively rare in peripheral blood.

TCRdb ran MiXCR on the 5' RACE reads and lists one entry per CDR3 protein. The sample carries about 110,000 distinct CDR3 sequences, less than 25% recorded once. As for this clonotype: What it binds is unknown.

This chain uses TRBV18 with TRBJ2-7; possibly TRBD1 for D (6 bases). Material: synovial fluid, either unsorted or a sorted T cell fraction (not recorded which). This TCR was recovered from a male donor with ankylosing spondylitis. The CDR3 protein is CASSPSQQGYEQYF. The CDR3 DNA reads as TGTGCCAGCTCACCAAGTCAACAGGGCTACGAGCAGTACTTC. Full variable domain (rest looked up from reference TRBV18 and TRBJ2-7): NAGVMQNPRHLVRRRGQEARLRCSPMKGHSHVYWYRQLPEEGLKFMVYLQKENIIDESGMPKERFSAEFPKEGPSILRIQQVVRGDSAAYFCASSPSQQGYEQYFGPGTRLTVT.